The sequence of this TCR beta chain was determined in a study of blood T cells in healthy people across ages. Study-level background: Template switching captured about one barcoded beta molecule per two T cells. Broader study findings: The unknown donor CMV status may have confounded expanded clonotype changes. Both higher diversity and more naive CD4+ cells marked long-lived donors when set against aged donors.

Next came a second PCR, run for 7 to 11 cycles, which used a sample-barcoded 5' primer along with a J-beta primer mix. Carrying 12 random nucleotides, a template-switch adaptor labeled each individual cDNA molecule. TCRdb used MiXCR to reprocess the 5' RACE reads, holding one entry per CDR3 protein. The profile shows 750,000 to 950,000 distinct CDR3 sequences, 53% of them singletons. V dropped 4 bases and J dropped 5; count of bases not matched to a gene: 12. Per germline, CDR1 SGHRS and CDR2 YFSETQ. The length of the CDR3 is 15 residues. This clonotype came up once. Its antigen remains unidentified. Sample: blood. The J gene is TRBJ2-7, the V gene TRBV5-1, with TRBD1 identical over 7 bases. This clonotype was sampled from a man older than 75 in good health. CDR3 bases: TGCGCCAGCAGCACTGGACAGGTCGGAACGGACGAGCAGTACTTC. Translated, it gives CASSTGQVGTDEQYF.